This T cell receptor beta chain was found in a study of human T cells and chemical hapten exposure. This CDR3 contains 12 residues. The V and J ends lost 3 bases and 5 bases respectively, with 6 bases between them. Germline CDR1 and CDR2: ENHRY and SYGVKD. Time point here: patch test 2, 6 weeks after DPC sensitization. Treatment specified: therapeutic diphenylcyclopropenone sensitization with weekly scalp DPC. Samples of blood were obtained prior to the application of each patch test. There are many counts of this clonotype. What it binds is unknown. TCRdb redid the calling of the RACE reads with MiXCR, one entry per CDR3 protein. This sample yields 360,000 or so distinct CDR3 sequences, of which about 6% are seen a single time; 4.5% to 6% belongs to the top ten. The study, taken as a whole, reports: Expanded TCRs clustered into significantly more large CDR3 similarity groups than controls, the analysis revealed. No shift was seen in TCRs above 1 in 1000 frequency with DPC sensitization.

The sequence was obtained from a young woman with alopecia areata. Some clones in this sample may be carry-over from other donors' samples. This sequence joins TRBV10-3 and TRBJ2-3, with D unresolved. The material was whole blood, obtained in connection with sensitization to the hapten diphenylcyclopropenone (DPC). CDR3 sequence: CAISDRLDTQYF. CDR3 sequence (DNA): TGTGCCATCAGTGACCGATTAGATACGCAGTATTTT.